One sample yielded the 7 T cell receptor beta chains listed below, sequenced in a study of cytomegalovirus exposure and HLA in healthy donors. Primers: 60 Vbeta forward and 13 Jbeta reverse. Profiling relied on immunoSEQ multiplex PCR, and the TCRdb table lists in-frame clones only, not all of them. The table shows under 20,000 clones, with approximately 80% occurring only once. The sequencing input was PBMCs. The receptor set was obtained from a human donor in good health.

The gene calls are TRBV5-1 and TRBJ1-4; the match to TRBD1 covers 8 bases. The germline CDR1 and CDR2 sequences are SGHRS and YFSETQ. The CDR3 consists of 14 residues. The J segment lost 7 bases and the V segment lost 0 bases, leaving 2 bases of the junction unmatched. The CDR3 sequence is CASSLGTGPEKLFF. CDR3 sequence (DNA): TGCGCCAGCAGCTTGGGGACAGGGCCTGAAAAACTGTTTTTT.

The rearrangement uses TRBV7-2 and TRBJ1-6, with D perhaps matching TRBD1 (6 bases). Germline assignment: CDR1 SGHTA and CDR2 FQGNSA. This CDR3 contains 15 residues. Trimming removed 3 bases at V and 9 bases at J, with 15 bases between. The CDR3 DNA is TGTGCCAGCAGCTTTTCAGGGGCCCCGTCTTCACCCCTCCACTTT. This codes for CASSFSGAPSSPLHF.

The chain joins TRBV6-1 to TRBJ2-5; TRBD2 agrees at 12 bases. After removal of 1 base from V and 9 bases from J, the junction contained 3 bases not matched to a gene. The germline V gene has CDR1 MNHNS and CDR2 SASEGT. The CDR3 contains 14 residues. The CDR3 DNA is TGTGCCAGCAGTGAAGGACTAGCGGGGGTCGCCCAGTACTTC. Translating it yields CASSEGLAGVAQYF.

The J gene is TRBJ1-5, the V gene TRBV6-1; D is possibly TRBD1 (5 bases). CDR1 and CDR2 from the germline V gene are MNHNS and SASEGT. Trimming pared 1 base from V and 7 bases from J, leaving 14 bases between. The CDR3 covers 15 residues. DNA of the CDR3: TGTGCCAGCAGTGAAGGGGGGAGGGTTTGGCAGCCCCAGCATTTT. Protein sequence: CASSEGGRVWQPQHF.

This clone was counted between two and nine times. J is TRBJ2-7 and V is TRBV10-2; 9 bases map to TRBD1. The CDR3 spans 15 residues. Germline V CDR1 and CDR2: WSHSY, SAAADI. V shed 6 bases and J 0 bases; nucleotides not matched to a gene: 6. Here the CDR3 DNA reads TGCGCCAGCAGGGACGGACAGGGGAGCTCCTACGAGCAGTACTTC. This sequence encodes CASRDGQGSSYEQYF.

This sequence joins TRBV27 and TRBJ1-2; D uncertain. The germline V gene encodes CDR1 MNHEY and CDR2 SMNVEV (reference sequence). V lost 7 bases and J lost 5, with 14 bases in between. The CDR3 totals 13 residues. CDR3 nucleotide sequence: TGTGCCAGCAAGAGGGAGGGATGGTATGGCTACACCTTC. This encodes CASKREGWYGYTF.

This sequence joins TRBV18 and TRBJ1-4; perhaps TRBD1 as D (6 bases). The ends were cut back, 5 bases at V and 3 bases at J, with 13 bases in the middle. The CDR3 totals 15 residues. Germline assignment: CDR1 KGHSH and CDR2 LQKENI. CDR3 amino acids: CASSSLGASNEKLFF. The CDR3 nucleotides read TGTGCCAGCTCATCCTTGGGGGCGTCTAATGAAAAACTGTTTTTT.